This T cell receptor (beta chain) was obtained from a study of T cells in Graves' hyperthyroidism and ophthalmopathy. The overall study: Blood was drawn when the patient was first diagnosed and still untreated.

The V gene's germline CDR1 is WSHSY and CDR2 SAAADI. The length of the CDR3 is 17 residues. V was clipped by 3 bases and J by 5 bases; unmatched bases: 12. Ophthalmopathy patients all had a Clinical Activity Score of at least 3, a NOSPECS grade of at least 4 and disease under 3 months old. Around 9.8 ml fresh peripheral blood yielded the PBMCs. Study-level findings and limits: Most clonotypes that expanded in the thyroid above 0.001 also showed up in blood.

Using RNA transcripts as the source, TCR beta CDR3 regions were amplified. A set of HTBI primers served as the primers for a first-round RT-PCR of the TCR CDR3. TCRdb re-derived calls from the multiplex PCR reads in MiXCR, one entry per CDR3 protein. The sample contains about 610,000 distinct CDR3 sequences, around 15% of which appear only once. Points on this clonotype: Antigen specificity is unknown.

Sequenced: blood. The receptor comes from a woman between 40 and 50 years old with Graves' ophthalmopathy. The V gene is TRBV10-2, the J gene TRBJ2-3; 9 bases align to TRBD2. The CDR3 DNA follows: TGCGCCAGCAGTGACCAACCTTTAGCGGGAGCCGGAGATACGCAGTATTTT. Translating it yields CASSDQPLAGAGDTQYF.